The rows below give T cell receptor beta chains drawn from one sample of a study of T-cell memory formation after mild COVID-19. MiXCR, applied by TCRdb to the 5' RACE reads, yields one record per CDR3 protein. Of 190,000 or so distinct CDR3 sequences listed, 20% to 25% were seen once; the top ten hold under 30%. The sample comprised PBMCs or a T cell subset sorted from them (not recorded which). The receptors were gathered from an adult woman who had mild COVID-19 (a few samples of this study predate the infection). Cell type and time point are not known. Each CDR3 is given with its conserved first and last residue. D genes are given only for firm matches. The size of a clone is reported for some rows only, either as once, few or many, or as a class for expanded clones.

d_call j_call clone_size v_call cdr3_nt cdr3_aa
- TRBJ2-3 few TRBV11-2 TGTGCCAGCAGCCACCTTGATACGCAGTATTTT CASSHLDTQYF
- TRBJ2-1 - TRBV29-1 TGCAGCGTTGGGGTAGCGGAACACTACAATGAGCAGTTCTTC CSVGVAEHYNEQFF
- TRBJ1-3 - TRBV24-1 TGTGCCACCAGTGATTTGATTTTTACCTCTGGAAACACCATATATTTT CATSDLIFTSGNTIYF
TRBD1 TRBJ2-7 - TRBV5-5 TGTGCCAGCAGCTTGGATGGGGACAGGTTCTCCTACGAGCAGTACTTC CASSLDGDRFSYEQYF
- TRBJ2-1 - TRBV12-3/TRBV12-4 TGTGCCAGCAGTTTGGACTCGAGCTCCTACAATGAGCAGTTCTTC CASSLDSSSYNEQFF
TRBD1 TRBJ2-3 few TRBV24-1 TGTGCCACCAGTTCCGGGACAGGGGATGCAGATACGCAGTATTTT CATSSGTGDADTQYF
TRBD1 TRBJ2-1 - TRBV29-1 TGCAGCGTTCTGGGACAGGAATCCTACAATGAGCAGTTCTTC CSVLGQESYNEQFF
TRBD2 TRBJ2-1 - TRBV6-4 TGTGCCAGCAGTGCCCTAGCGGGAGTCGGGAATGAGCAGTTCTTC CASSALAGVGNEQFF
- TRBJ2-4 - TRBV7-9 TGTGCCAGCAGCTTAGTCAAAAACATTCAGTACTTC CASSLVKNIQYF
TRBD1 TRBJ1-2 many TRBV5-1 TGCGCCAGCAGCTCCTCCGTGGACAGGGGAGACTATGGCTACACCTTC CASSSSVDRGDYGYTF
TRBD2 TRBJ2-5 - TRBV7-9 TGTGCCAGCAGCTATAGCGGGGGGTTAGAGACCCAGTACTTC CASSYSGGLETQYF
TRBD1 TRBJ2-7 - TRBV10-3 TGTGCCATGAGCACCGGGACAGGGCCTTCCTACGAGCAGTACTTC CAMSTGTGPSYEQYF
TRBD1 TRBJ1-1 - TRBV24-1 TGTGCCACCAGTGAGGGGGACAGCCTGTCGGAGGCTTTCTTT CATSEGDSLSEAFF
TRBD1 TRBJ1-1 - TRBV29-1 TGCAGCGGACAGGGGAACACTGAAGCTTTCTTT CSGQGNTEAFF
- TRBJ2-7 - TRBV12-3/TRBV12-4 TGTGCCAGCAGTTTATCAGGGGCGGCTTCCGAGCAGTACTTC CASSLSGAASEQYF
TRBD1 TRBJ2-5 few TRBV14 TGTGCCAGCAGCCTACTGACAGGGTACCAAGAGACCCAGTACTTC CASSLLTGYQETQYF
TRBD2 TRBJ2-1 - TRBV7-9 TGTGCCAGCAGCTTATCTTGGCGGGAGTACAATGAGCAGTTCTTC CASSLSWREYNEQFF
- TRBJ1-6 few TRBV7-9 TGTGCCAGCAGCTCCCCTTCAGGTTCACCCCTCCACTTT CASSSPSGSPLHF
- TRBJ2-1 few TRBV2 TGTGCCAGCAGTAGTGGCGGGGACAATGAGCAGTTCTTC CASSSGGDNEQFF
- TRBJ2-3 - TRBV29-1 TGCAGCGCCCTGGGACCGGGTGTCACAGATACGCAGTATTTT CSALGPGVTDTQYF
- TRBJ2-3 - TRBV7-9 TGTGCCAGCAGCTCACAGGGAACAGATACGCAGTATTTT CASSSQGTDTQYF
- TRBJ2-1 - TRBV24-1 TGTGCCACCAGTGAGTCCGCTGGGGGCAAGCAGTTCTTC CATSESAGGKQFF
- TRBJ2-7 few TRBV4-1 TGCGCCAGCAGCCAGAGCCCCGGCGAGCAGTACTTC CASSQSPGEQYF
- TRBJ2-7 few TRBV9 TGTGCCAGCAGCGTGGAGGGGAAGTACGAGCAGTACTTC CASSVEGKYEQYF
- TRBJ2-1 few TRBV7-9 TGTGCCAGCAGCTCACAGGAGTACAATGAGCAGTTCTTC CASSSQEYNEQFF
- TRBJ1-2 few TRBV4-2 TGTGCCAGCAGCCAAGATATGGGACAAGATAACTATGGCTACACCTTC CASSQDMGQDNYGYTF
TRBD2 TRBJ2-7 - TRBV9 TGTGCCAGCAGCGTAGGGGACTACGGCTACGAGCAGTACTTC CASSVGDYGYEQYF
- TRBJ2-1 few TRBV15 TGTGCCACCGCTCGGACGGTAACCTACAATGAGCAGTTCTTC CATARTVTYNEQFF
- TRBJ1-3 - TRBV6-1 TGTGCCAGCCACCGACCGCCCTTCTCTGGAAACACCATATATTTT CASHRPPFSGNTIYF
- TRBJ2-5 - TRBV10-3 TGTGCCATCAGTGACCCGAATGGGGAGGCCGAGACCCAGTACTTC CAISDPNGEAETQYF
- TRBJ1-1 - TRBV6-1 TGTGCCAGCAATCTTGGAGGAGACACTGAAGCTTTCTTT CASNLGGDTEAFF
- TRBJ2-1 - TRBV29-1 TGCAGCGTTGAGACCACAGGGATTGAGCAGTTCTTC CSVETTGIEQFF
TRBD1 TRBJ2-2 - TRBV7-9 TGTGCCAGCAGCTTGTCCGGGACAGAGTACACCGGGGAGCTGTTTTTT CASSLSGTEYTGELFF
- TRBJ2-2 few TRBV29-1 TGCAGCGTTGCCGGGGGCGCGGAGAAAGCGAACACCGGGGAGCTGTTTTTT CSVAGGAEKANTGELFF
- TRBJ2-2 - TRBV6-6 TGTGCCAGCAGTGCTCCGACCGGGGAGCTGTTTTTT CASSAPTGELFF
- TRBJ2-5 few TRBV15 TGTGCCACCAAGGGCAGCCAAGAGACCCAGTACTTC CATKGSQETQYF
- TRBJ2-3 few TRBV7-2 TGTGCCAGCAGCTTAGGCATATTAAGTAGCACAGATACGCAGTATTTT CASSLGILSSTDTQYF
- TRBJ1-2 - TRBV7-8 TGTGCCAGCAGCTTAGACGTCAGGCCTTACCCTAACTATGGCTACACCTTC CASSLDVRPYPNYGYTF
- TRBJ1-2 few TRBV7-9 TGTGCCAGCAGCTTTAGCGATGAAGCGAACTATGGCTACACCTTC CASSFSDEANYGYTF
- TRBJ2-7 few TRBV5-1 TGCGCCAGCAGCTTGGTCGACGGGACGACGGCCGAGCAGTACTTC CASSLVDGTTAEQYF
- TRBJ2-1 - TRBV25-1 TGTGCCAGCAGTGACGCGGGGGCCCAATACAATGAGCAGTTCTTC CASSDAGAQYNEQFF
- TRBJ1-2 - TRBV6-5 TGTGCCAGCAGTCCCCTTACAGGGACTCACTATGGCTACACCTTC CASSPLTGTHYGYTF
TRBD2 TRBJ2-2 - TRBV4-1 TGCGCCAGCAGCCAGGCCCTAGCGGGGGGGCTGACCGGGGAGCTGTTTTTT CASSQALAGGLTGELFF
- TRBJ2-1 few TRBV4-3 TGCGCCAGCAGCCAAGGGGCGAGCTCCTACAATGAGCAGTTCTTC CASSQGASSYNEQFF
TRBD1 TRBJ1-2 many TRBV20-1 TGCAGTGCGCCCGAGAGATACACCGGGACAGGATACTATGGCTACACCTTC CSAPERYTGTGYYGYTF
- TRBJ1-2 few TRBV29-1 TGCAGCGTAAAAAAAGGGACCGGGCTACGGCCTAACTATGGCTACACCTTC CSVKKGTGLRPNYGYTF
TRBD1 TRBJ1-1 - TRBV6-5 TGTGCCAGCAGTTACTCAATTCAGGGGGGGTCTGAAGCTTTCTTT CASSYSIQGGSEAFF
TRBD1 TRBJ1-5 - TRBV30 TGTGCCTGGAGCCAGGGGGCGGCCAATCAGCCCCAGCATTTT CAWSQGAANQPQHF
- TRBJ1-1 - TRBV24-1 TGTGCCACCAGTGACCCGGACCCAAACACTGAAGCTTTCTTT CATSDPDPNTEAFF
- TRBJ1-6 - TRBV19 TGTGCCAGTAGTCCTCGGGGGGCCTCACCCCTCCACTTT CASSPRGASPLHF
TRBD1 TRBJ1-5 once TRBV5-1 TGCGCCAGCAGCCTGACAGGGACCAATCAGCCCCAGCATTTT CASSLTGTNQPQHF
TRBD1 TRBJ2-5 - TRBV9 TGTGCCAGCAGCGTAGCCGGACAGGGGTCCGGGACCCAGTACTTC CASSVAGQGSGTQYF
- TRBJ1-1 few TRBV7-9 TGTGCCAGCAGCTTAGGTCCAGGGTTAGCTTTCTTT CASSLGPGLAFF
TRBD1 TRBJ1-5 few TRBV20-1 TGCAGTGCTAGATCAACAGGGGGCCCCGAAAAGCATTTT CSARSTGGPEKHF
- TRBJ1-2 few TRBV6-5 TGTGCCAGCAGTCTCAGACTCGCCGCATATGGCTACACCTTC CASSLRLAAYGYTF
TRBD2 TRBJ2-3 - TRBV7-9 TGTGCCAGCAGCTTACCCATAGCGGGAGGACCAGATACGCAGTATTTT CASSLPIAGGPDTQYF
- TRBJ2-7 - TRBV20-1 TGCAGTGCTAGAGAGGTCAGCGCGGAAGGAACCCTCTACGAGCAGTACTTC CSAREVSAEGTLYEQYF
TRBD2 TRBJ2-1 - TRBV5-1 TGCGCCAGCAGTCCCCGTTGGCGGGAGGTGGATGAGCAGTTCTTC CASSPRWREVDEQFF
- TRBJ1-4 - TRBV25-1 TGTGCCAGCAGTGTTCGTGAAAAACTGTTTTTT CASSVREKLFF
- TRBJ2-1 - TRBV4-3 TGCGCCAGCAGCCAAGATCGTCGTCCCTACTACAATGAGCAGTTCTTC CASSQDRRPYYNEQFF